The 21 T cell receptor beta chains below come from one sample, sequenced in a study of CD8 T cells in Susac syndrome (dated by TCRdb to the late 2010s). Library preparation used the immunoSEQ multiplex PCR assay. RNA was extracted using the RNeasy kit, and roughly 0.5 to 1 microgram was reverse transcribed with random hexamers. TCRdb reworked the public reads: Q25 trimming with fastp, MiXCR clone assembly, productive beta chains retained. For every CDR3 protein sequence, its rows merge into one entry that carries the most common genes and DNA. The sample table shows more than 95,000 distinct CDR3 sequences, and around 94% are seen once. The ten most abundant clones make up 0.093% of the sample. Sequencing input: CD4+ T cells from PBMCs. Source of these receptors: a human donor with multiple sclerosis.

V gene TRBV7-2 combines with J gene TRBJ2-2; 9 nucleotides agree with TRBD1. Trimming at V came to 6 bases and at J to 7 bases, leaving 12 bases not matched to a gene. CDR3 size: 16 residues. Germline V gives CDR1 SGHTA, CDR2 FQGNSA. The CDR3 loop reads CASSYRGRPISGELFF. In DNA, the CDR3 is TGTGCCAGCAGTTACAGGGGGCGCCCCATCAGCGGGGAGCTGTTTTTT.

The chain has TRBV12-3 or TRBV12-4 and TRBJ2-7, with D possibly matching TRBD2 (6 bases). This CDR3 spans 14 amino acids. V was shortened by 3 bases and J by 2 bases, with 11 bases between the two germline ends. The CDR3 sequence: CASSFAGSTYEQYF. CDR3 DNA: TGTGCCAGCAGTTTTGCGGGGTCAACCTACGAGCAGTACTTC.

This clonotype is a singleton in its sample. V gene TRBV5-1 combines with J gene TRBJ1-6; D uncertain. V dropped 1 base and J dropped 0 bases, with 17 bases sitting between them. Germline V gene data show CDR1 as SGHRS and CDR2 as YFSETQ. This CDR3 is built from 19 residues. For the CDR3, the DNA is TGCGCCAGCAGCTTGATGTCCAGACAAAGGAGCTCCTATAATTCACCCCTCCACTTT. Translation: CASSLMSRQRSSYNSPLHF.

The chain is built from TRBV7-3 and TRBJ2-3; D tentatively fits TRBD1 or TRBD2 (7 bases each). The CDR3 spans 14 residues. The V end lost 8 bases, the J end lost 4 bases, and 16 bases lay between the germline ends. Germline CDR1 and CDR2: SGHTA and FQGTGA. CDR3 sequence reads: CASGEGAGADTQYF. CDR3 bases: TGTGCCAGCGGGGAGGGGGCAGGGGCAGATACGCAGTATTTT. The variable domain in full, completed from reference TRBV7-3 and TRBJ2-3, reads GAGVSQTPSNKVTEKGKYVELRCDPISGHTALYWYRQSLGQGPEFLIYFQGTGAADDSGLPNDRFFAVRPEGSVSTLKIQRTERGDSAVYLCASGEGAGADTQYFGPGTRLTVL.

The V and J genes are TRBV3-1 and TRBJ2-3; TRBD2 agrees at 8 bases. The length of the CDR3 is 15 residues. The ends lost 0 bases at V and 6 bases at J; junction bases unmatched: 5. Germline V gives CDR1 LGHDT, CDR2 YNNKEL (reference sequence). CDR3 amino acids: CASSQDLAGGDTQYF. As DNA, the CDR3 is TGTGCCAGCAGCCAAGATCTGGCGGGGGGCGATACGCAGTATTTT.

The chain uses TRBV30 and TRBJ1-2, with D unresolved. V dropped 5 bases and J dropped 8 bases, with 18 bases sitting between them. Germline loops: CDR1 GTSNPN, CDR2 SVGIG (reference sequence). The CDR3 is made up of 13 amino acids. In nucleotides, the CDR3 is TGTGCCTGGCAGCCAGTAGGATATCTCGGCTACACCTTC. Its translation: CAWQPVGYLGYTF.

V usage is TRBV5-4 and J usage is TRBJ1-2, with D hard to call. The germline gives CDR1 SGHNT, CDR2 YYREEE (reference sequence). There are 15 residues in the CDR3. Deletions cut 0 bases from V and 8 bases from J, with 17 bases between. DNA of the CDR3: TGTGCCAGCAGCTTGGCCGGCCGGCGGATTATGGGCTACACCTTC. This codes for CASSLAGRRIMGYTF.

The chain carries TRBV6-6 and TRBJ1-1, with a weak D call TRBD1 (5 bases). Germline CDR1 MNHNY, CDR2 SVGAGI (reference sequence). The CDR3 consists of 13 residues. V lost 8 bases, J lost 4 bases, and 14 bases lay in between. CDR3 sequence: CASRLGTGTEAFF. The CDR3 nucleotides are TGTGCCAGCCGCCTCGGTACAGGCACTGAAGCTTTCTTT.

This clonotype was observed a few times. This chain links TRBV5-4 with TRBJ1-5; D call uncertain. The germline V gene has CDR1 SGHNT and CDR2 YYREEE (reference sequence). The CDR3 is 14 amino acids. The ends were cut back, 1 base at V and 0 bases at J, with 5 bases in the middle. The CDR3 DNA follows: TGTGCCAGCAGCTTGTCACCTAGCAATCAGCCCCAGCATTTT. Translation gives CASSLSPSNQPQHF.

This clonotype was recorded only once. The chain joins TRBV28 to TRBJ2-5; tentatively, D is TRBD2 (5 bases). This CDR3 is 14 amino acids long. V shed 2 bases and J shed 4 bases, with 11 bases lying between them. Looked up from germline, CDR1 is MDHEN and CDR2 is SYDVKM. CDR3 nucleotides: TGTGCCAGCAGTTTACACGCGGGCCCAGAGACCCAGTACTTC. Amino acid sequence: CASSLHAGPETQYF.

The CDR3 here is CASSLGTGFYGYTF. The CDR3 DNA follows: TGTGCCAGCAGCTTAGGGACAGGGTTCTATGGCTACACCTTC. V usage is TRBV13 and J usage is TRBJ1-2, with 7 bases that match TRBD1. Per germline, CDR1 PRHDT and CDR2 FYEKMQ (reference sequence). The CDR3 sequence is 14 residues long. V was clipped by 0 bases and J by 4 bases; unmatched bases: 2. Variable domain in full (rest from reference TRBV13 and TRBJ1-2): AAGVIQSPRHLIKEKRETATLKCYPIPRHDTVYWYQQGPGQDPQFLISFYEKMQSDKGSIPDRFSAQQFSDYHSELNMSSLELGDSALYFCASSLGTGFYGYTFGSGTRLTVV.

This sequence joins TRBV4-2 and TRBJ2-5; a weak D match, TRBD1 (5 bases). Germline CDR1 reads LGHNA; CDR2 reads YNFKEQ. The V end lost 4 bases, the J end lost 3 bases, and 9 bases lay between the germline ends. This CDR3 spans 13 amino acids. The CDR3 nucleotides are TGTGCCAGCAGCCGAACAGGAAAAGAGACCCAGTACTTC. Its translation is CASSRTGKETQYF.

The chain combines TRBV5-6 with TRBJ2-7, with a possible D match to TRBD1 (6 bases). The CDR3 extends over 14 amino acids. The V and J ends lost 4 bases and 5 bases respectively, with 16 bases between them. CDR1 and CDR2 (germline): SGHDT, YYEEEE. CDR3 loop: CASSELQGSHEQYF. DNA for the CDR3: TGTGCCAGCAGCGAGCTGCAGGGGTCCCACGAGCAGTACTTC.

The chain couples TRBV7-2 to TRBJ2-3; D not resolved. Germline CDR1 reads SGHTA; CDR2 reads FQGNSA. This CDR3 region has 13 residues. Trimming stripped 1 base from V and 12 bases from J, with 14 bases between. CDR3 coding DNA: TGTGCCAGCAGCTTAGGCAGACAAGGGCATCAGTATTTT. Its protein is CASSLGRQGHQYF.

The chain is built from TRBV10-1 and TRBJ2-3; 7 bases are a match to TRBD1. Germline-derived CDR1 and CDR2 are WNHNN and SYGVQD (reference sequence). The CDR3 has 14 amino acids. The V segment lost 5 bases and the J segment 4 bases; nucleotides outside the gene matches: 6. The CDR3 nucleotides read TGCGCCAGCAGTCCCGAGGGGGCCCCAGATACGCAGTATTTT. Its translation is CASSPEGAPDTQYF.

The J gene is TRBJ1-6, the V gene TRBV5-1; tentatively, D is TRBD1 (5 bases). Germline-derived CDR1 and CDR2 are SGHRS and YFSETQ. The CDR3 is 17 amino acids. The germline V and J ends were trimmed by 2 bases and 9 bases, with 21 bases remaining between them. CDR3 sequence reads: CASSLALTGFGGSPLHF. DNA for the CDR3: TGCGCCAGCAGCTTAGCCCTTACGGGGTTCGGGGGTTCACCCCTCCACTTT. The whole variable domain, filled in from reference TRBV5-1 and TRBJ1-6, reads KAGVTQTPRYLIKTRGQQVTLSCSPISGHRSVSWYQQTPGQGLQFLFEYFSETQRNKGNFPGRFSGRQFSNSRSEMNVSTLELGDSALYLCASSLALTGFGGSPLHFGNGTRLTVT.

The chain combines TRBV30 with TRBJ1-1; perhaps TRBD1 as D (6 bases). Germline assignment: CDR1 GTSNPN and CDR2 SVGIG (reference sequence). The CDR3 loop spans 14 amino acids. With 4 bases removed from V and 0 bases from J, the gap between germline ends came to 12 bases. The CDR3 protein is CAWTVDSLNTEAFF. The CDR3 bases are TGTGCCTGGACTGTGGACAGCCTGAACACTGAAGCTTTCTTT.

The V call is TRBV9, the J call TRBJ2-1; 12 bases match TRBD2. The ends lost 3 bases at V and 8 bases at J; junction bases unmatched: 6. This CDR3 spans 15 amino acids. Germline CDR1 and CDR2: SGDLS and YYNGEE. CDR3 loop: CASSAGLAGGYEQFF. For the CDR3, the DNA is TGTGCCAGCAGCGCGGGACTAGCGGGTGGGTATGAGCAGTTCTTC.

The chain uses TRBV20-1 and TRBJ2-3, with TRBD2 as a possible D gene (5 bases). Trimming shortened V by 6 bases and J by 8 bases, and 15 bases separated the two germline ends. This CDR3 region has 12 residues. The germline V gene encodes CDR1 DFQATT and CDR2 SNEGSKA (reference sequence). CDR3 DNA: TGCAGTGCGATTGTTGAGGAGGTTACGCAGTATTTT. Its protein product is CSAIVEEVTQYF.

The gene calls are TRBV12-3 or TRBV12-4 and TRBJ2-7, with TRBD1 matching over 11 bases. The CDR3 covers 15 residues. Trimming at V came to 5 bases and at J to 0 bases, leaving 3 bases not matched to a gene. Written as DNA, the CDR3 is TGTGCCAGCAGTGGGGACAGGGGGTTCTCCTACGAGCAGTACTTC. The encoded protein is CASSGDRGFSYEQYF.

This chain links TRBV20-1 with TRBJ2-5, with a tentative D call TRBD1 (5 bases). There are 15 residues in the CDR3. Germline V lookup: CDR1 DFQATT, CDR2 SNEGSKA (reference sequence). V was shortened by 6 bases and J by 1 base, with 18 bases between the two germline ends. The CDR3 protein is CSAVGVGFAQETQYF. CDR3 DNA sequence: TGCAGTGCCGTAGGGGTGGGCTTCGCCCAAGAGACCCAGTACTTC.